This entry concerns a single T cell receptor (beta chain). Its antigen remains unidentified. These data come from a study of human thymus T cells. General study points: Thymic and blood repertoires appeared to show biased V and J gene usage.

Thymic resections from corrective heart surgery supplied the tissue. Generated by immunoSEQ multiplex PCR, the TCRdb table keeps only in-frame clones and is missing some. The table lists about 78,000 clones, 95% to 98% of them singletons. CDR1 is MNHEY, CDR2 SMNVEV, per germline (reference sequence). V was pared by 8 bases and J by 3 bases, with 8 bases of the junction left unmatched. This CDR3 contains 16 residues. This sequence was found in a boy in the first two years of life with a congenital heart defect but otherwise immunologically healthy. Sequenced: thymus tissue. V usage is TRBV27 and J usage is TRBJ1-4; 11 nucleotides agree with TRBD1. CDR3 residues: CASRRTGGDANEKLFF. DNA of the CDR3: TGTGCCAGCCGAAGGACAGGGGGCGACGCTAATGAAAAACTGTTTTTT.